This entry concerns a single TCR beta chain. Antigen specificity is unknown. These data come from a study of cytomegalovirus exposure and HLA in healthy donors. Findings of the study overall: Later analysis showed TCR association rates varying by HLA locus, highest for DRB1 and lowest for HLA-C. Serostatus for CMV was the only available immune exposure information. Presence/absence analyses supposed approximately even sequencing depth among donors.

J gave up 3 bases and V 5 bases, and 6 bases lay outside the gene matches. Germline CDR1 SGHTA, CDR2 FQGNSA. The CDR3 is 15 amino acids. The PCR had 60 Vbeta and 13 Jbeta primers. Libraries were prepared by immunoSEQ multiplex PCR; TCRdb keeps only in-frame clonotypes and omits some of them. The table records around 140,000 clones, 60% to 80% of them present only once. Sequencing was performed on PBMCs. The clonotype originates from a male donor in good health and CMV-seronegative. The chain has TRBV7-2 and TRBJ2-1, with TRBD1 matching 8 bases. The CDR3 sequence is CASSLRQGNYNEQFF. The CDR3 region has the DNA TGTGCCAGCAGCCTCCGACAGGGGAACTACAATGAGCAGTTCTTC. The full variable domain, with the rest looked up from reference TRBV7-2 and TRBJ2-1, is GAGVSQSPSNKVTEKGKDVELRCDPISGHTALYWYRQSLGQGLEFLIYFQGNSAPDKSGLPSDRFSAERTGGSVSTLTIQRTQQEDSAVYLCASSLRQGNYNEQFFGPGTRLTVL.